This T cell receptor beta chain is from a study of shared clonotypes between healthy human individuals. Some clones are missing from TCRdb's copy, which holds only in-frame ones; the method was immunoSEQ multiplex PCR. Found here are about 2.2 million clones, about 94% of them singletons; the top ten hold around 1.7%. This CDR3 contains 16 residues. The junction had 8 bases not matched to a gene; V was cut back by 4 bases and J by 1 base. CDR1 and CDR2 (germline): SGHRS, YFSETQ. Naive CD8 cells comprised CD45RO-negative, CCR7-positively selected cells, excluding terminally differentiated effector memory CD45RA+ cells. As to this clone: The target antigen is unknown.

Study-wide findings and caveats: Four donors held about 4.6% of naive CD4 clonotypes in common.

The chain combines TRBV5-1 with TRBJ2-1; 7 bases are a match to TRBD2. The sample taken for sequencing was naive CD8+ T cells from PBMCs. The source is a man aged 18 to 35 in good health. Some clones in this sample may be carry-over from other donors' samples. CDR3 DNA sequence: TGCGCCAGCAGCCTGAATGGCGGGAGTTCCTACAATGAGCAGTTCTTC. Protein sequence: CASSLNGGSSYNEQFF. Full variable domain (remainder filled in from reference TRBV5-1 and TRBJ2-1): KAGVTQTPRYLIKTRGQQVTLSCSPISGHRSVSWYQQTPGQGLQFLFEYFSETQRNKGNFPGRFSGRQFSNSRSEMNVSTLELGDSALYLCASSLNGGSSYNEQFFGPGTRLTVL.